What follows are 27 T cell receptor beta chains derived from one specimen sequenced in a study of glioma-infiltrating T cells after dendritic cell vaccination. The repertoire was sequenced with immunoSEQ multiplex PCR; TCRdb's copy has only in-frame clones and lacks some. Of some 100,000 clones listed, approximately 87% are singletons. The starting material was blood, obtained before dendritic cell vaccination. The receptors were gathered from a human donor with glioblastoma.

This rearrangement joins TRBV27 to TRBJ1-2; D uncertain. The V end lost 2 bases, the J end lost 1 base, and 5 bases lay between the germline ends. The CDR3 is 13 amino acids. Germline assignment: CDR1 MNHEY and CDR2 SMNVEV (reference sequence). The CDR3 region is CASSLTVNYGYTF. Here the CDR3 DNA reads TGTGCCAGCAGTTTAACAGTTAACTATGGCTACACCTTC.

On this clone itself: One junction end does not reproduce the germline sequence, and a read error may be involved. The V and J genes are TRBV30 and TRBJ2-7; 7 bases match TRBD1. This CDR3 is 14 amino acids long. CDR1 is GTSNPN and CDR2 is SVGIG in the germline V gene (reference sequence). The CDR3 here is CAWRLTGKGYKQYF. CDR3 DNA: TGTGCCTGGAGACTGACAGGGAAAGGCTACAAGCAGTACTTC.

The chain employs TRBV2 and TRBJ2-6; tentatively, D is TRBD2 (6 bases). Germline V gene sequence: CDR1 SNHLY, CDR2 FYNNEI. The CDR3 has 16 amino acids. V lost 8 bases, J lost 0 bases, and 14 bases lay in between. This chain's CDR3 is CASGGSLISGANVLTF. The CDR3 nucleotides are TGTGCCAGCGGGGGGTCACTGATCTCTGGGGCCAACGTCCTGACTTTC. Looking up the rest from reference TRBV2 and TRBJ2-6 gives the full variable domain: EPEVTQTPSHQVTQMGQEVILRCVPISNHLYFYWYRQILGQKVEFLVSFYNNEISEKSEIFDDQFSVERPDGSNFTLKIRSTKLEDSAMYFCASGGSLISGANVLTFGAGSRLTVL.

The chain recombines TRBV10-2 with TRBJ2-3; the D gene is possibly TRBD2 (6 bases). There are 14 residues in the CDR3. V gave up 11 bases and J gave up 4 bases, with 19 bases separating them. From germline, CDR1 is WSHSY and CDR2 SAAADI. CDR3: CAATQGGSSDTQYF. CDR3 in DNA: TGCGCCGCGACGCAGGGAGGTTCTTCAGATACGCAGTATTTT.

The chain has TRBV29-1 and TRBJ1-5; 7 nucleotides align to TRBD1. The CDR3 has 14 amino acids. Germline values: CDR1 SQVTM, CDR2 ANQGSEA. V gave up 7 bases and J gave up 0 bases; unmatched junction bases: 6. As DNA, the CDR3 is TGCAGCGCAACAGGGGCAAATAGCAATCAGCCCCAGCATTTT. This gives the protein CSATGANSNQPQHF.

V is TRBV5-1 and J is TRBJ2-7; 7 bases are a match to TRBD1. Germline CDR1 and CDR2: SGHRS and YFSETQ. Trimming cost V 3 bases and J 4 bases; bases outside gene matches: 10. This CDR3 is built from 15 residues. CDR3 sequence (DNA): TGCGCCAGCAGCTGGGGACGGGGACAGACTTACGAGCAGTACTTC. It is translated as CASSWGRGQTYEQYF.

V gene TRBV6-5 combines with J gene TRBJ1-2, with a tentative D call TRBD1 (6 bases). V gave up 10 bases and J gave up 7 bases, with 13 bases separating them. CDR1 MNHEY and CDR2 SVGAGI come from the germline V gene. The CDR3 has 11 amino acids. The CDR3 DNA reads TGTGCCACGCACAGGGAGGGTGGCTACACCTTC. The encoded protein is CATHREGGYTF.

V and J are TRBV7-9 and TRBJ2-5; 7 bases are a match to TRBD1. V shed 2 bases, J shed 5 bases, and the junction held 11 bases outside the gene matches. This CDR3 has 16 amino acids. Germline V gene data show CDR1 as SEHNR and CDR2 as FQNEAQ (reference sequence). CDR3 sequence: CASSLSGRGTLETQYF. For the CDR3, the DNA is TGTGCCAGCAGCTTAAGCGGCAGGGGGACGCTGGAGACCCAGTACTTC.

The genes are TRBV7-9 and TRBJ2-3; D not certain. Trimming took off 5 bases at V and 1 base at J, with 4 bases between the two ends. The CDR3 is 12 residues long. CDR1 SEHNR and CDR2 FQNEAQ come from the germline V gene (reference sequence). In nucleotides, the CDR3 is TGTGCCAGCAGCGCGGGCACAGATACGCAGTATTTT. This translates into CASSAGTDTQYF. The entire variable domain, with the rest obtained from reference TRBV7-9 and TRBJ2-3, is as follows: DTGVSQNPRHKITKRGQNVTFRCDPISEHNRLYWYRQTLGQGPEFLTYFQNEAQLEKSRLLSDRFSAERPKGSFSTLEIQRTEQGDSAMYLCASSAGTDTQYFGPGTRLTVL.

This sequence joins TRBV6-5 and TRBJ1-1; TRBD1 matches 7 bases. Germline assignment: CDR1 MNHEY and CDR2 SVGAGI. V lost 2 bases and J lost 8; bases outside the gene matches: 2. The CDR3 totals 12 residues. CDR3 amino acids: CASSYATGEAFF. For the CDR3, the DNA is TGTGCCAGCAGTTACGCGACAGGGGAAGCTTTCTTT.

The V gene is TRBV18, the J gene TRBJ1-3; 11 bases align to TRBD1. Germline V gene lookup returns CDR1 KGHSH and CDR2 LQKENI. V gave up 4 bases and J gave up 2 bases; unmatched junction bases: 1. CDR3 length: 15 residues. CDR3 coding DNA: TGTGCCAGCTCACTGGGACAGGGGGCTGGAAACACCATATATTTT. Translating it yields CASSLGQGAGNTIYF. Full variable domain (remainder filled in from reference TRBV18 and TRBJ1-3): NAGVMQNPRHLVRRRGQEARLRCSPMKGHSHVYWYRQLPEEGLKFMVYLQKENIIDESGMPKERFSAEFPKEGPSILRIQQVVRGDSAAYFCASSLGQGAGNTIYFGEGSWLTVV.

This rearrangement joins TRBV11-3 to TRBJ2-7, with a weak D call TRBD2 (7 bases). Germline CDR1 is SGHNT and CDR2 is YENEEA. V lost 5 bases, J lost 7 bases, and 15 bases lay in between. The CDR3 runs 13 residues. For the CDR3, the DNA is TGTGCCAGCAGCCGTGCGGGGGCGCGGGAGCAGTACTTC. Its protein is CASSRAGAREQYF.

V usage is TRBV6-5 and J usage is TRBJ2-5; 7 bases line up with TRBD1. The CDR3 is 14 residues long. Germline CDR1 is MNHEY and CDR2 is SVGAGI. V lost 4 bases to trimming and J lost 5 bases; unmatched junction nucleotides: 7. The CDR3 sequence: CASSFSTGDETQYF. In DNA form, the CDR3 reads TGTGCCAGCAGTTTTTCAACAGGGGACGAGACCCAGTACTTC.

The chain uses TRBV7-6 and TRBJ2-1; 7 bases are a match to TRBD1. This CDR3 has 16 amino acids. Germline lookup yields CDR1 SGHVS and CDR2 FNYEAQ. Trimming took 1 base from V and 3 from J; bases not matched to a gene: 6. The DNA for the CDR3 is TGTGCCAGCAGCTTAGTAAGGGGGCAGGGCTACAATGAGCAGTTCTTC. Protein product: CASSLVRGQGYNEQFF.

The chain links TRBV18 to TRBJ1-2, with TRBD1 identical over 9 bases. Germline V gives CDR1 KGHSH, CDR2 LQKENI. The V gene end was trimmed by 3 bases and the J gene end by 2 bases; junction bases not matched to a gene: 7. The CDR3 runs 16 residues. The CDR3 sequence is CASSPSVGTGNYGYTF. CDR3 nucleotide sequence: TGTGCCAGCTCACCCTCGGTGGGGACAGGGAACTATGGCTACACCTTC.

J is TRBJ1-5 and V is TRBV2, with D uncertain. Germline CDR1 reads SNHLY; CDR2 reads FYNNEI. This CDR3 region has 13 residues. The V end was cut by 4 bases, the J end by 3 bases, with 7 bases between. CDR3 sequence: CASSVVHNQPQHF. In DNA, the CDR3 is TGTGCCAGCAGTGTGGTACACAATCAGCCCCAGCATTTT.

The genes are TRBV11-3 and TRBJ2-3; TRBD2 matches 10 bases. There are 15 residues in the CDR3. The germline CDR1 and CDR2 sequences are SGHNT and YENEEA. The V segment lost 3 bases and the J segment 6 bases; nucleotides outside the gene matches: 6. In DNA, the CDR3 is TGTGCCAGCAGCTTCCGTAGCGGGGGGCGGGATACGCAGTATTTT. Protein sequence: CASSFRSGGRDTQYF.

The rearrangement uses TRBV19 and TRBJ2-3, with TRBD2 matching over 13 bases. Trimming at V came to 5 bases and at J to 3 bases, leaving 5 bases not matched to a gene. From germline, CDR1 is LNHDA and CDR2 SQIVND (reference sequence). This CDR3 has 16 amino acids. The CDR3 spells CASSLGTSGVTDTQYF. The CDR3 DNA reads TGTGCCAGTAGTCTGGGGACTAGCGGGGTGACAGATACGCAGTATTTT.

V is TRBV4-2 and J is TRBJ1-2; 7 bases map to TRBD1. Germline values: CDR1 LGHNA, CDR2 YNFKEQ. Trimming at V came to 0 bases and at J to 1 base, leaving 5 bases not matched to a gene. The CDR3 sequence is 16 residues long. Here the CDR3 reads CASSQEGRDSNYGYTF. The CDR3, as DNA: TGTGCCAGCAGCCAAGAGGGCCGGGACAGTAACTATGGCTACACCTTC.

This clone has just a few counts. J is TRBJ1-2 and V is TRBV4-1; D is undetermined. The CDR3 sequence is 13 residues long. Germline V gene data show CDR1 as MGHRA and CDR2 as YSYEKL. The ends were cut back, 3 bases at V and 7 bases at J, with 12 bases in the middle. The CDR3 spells CASSHGGAGGYTF. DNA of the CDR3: TGCGCCAGCAGCCACGGAGGCGCAGGTGGCTACACCTTC.

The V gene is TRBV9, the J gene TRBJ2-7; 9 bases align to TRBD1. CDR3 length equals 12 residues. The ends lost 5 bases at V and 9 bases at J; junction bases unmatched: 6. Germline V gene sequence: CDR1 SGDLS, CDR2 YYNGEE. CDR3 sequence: CASRWGQGGQYF. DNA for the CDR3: TGTGCCAGCAGGTGGGGACAGGGCGGGCAGTACTTC.

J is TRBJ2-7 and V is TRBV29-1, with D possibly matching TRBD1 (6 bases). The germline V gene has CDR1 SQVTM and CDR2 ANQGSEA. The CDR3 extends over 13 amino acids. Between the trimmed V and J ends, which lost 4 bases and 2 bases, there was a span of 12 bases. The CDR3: CSVGRGFTYEQYF. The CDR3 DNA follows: TGCAGCGTTGGAAGGGGGTTTACCTACGAGCAGTACTTC.

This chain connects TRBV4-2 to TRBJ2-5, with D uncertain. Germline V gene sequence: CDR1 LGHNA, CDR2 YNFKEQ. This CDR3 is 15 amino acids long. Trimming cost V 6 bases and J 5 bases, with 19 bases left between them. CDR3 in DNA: TGTGCCAGCAGACTTCTCGGGTCCCAAGTGGAGACCCAGTACTTC. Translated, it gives CASRLLGSQVETQYF.

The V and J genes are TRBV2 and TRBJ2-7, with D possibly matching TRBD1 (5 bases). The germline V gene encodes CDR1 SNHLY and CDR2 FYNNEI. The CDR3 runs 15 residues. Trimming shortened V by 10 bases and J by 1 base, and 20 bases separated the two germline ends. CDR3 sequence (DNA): TGTGCCACCCGAAGGCAGGGAAAGGGATCCTACGAGCAGTACTTC. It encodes CATRRQGKGSYEQYF.

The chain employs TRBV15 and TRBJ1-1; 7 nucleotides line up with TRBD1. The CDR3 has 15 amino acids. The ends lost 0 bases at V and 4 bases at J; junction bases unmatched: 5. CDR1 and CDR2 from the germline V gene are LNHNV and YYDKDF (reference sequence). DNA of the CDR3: TGTGCCACCAGCAGAGATCTAGGGGGCAGCACTGAAGCTTTCTTT. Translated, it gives CATSRDLGGSTEAFF.

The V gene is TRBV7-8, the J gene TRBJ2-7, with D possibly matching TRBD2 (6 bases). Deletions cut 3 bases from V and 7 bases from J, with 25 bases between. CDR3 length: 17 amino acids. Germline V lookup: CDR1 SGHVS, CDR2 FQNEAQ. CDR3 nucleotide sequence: TGTGCCAGCAGCTTTTCCTCACCCCTCCGGGACTCCAGTGAGCAGTACTTC. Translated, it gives CASSFSSPLRDSSEQYF.

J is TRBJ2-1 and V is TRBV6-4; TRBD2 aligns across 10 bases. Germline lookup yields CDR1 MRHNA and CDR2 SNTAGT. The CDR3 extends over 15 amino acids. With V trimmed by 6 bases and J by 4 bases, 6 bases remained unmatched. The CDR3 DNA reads TGTGCCAGCAGCGTTTCTAGCGGGGGTTACAATGAGCAGTTCTTC. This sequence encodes CASSVSSGGYNEQFF.